This paragraph covers one T cell receptor (beta chain) sequence. Its matching antigen is unknown. These data belong to a study of cytomegalovirus exposure and HLA in healthy donors. The wider study: Of the donors genotyped, several hundred in all, 75% to 90% fell in the Caucasian-associated ancestry cluster.

Germline V gives CDR1 MNHNY, CDR2 SVGAGI (reference sequence). V gave up 0 bases and J gave up 12 bases, with 9 bases separating them. CDR3 length: 12 residues. Study-wide results and limits: In an earlier analysis, in under 700 donors, most V segments appeared productive either ~87% or ~30% of the time.

The primer mix had 60 Vbeta and 13 Jbeta primers. Source study methods: Counted up in a later analysis, unique TCR beta chains came to 65 million to 80 million, with around 11 million shared. Generated by immunoSEQ multiplex PCR, the TCRdb table keeps only in-frame clones and is missing some. V and J calls and clone size are as listed in that table; D and trimming were resolved from the DNA. The sample consists of about 92,000 clones, roughly 71% of them appearing once. Sequencing was done on a sample of PBMCs. V usage is TRBV6-6 and J usage is TRBJ2-1; tentatively, D is TRBD2 (6 bases). The source is a middle-aged man in good health and CMV-seronegative. CDR3 amino acids: CASSYSPGGQFF. The CDR3 DNA follows: TGTGCCAGCAGTTACTCCCCCGGGGGGCAGTTCTTC.